This record looks at one T cell receptor beta chain sequence and its context. The antigen this receptor binds is unknown. Per-base qualities were not stored, and no clone one base away is much larger. The record originates from a study of vaccination and CD4 T cells after COVID-19 (dated by TCRdb to 2021 to 2024). Concerning the study at large: Convalescent patients had a positive SARS-CoV-2 result on nasal swab PCR, and of these patients, nine had mild disease and one had severe disease. In the convalescent cohort there were six males and four females, among whom were two Hispanic individuals, seven Caucasians, two Asians and one multiracial person. Participants got two doses of the Pfizer-BioNTech BNT162b2 vaccine (n=8) or two doses of the Moderna mRNA-1273 vaccine (n=2). Post-COVID blood samples were collected from convalescent patients a median of roughly 100 days after diagnosis, with a range of about 30 to 161 days. The time from the second vaccine dose to post-vaccine blood sampling had a median of around 72 days and ranged from about 14 to 250 days. For stimulating the cultures, overlapping spike peptide pools were used, derived from SARS-CoV-2 as well as from the common cold coronaviruses HCoV-NL63, HCoV-OC43 and HCoV-229E. Control cultures received a CEFX viral epitope pool as the positive control, an HIV-1 Nef peptide pool as the negative control, or no peptide. In some eleven COVID-19 convalescent patients and 4 infection-naive healthy vaccine recipients, researchers compared the spike-specific CD4+ TCR repertoire from before mRNA vaccination with the repertoire from after. Study-wide conclusions, independent of this receptor: The median number of SARS-CoV-2-reactive clonotypes rose from around 22 after infection to 35 to 45 after vaccination, but the change was not significant. The study included relatively few convalescent patients and did not analyze early timepoints after natural infection. Of the vaccine-specific clones in convalescent patients, 304 of 307, or nearly all, reacted only to SARS-CoV-2 spike and did not cross-react with common cold coronaviruses. In convalescent patients, a median around 83% of post-vaccine SARS-CoV-2-reactive clones were detected only after vaccination, and vaccine-specific priming was suggested by this finding.

In the paper's terms, the treatment or condition label means: approximately nine-day PBMC culture with coronavirus spike peptide pools or control peptides (ViraFEST assay). The ViraFEST assay was used in the study, in which antigen-specific T cells were expanded with peptide pools and expanded clonotypes were subsequently identified by TCR sequencing. The convalescent patients' positive SARS-CoV-2 PCR tests were from March to December 2020, which was before the Alpha, Beta and Delta variants emerged in the United States. Each well held millions of PBMCs cultured in IMDM containing about 5% human AB serum and 9 to 10 IU/ml IL-2, with around 9.7 ug/ml peptide pools added. Half of the culture medium was replaced with fresh IL-2-containing medium on days 3 and 7. After roughly 9 days of culture, CD4+ T cells were isolated by negative selection with the EasySep CD4+ T cell isolation kit. PBMCs were separated from whole blood using Ficoll-Paque Plus gradient centrifugation and then either used fresh or cryopreserved at -140C. Triplicate wells were generally used for each culture condition.

Library preparation used PCR. TCR sequencing of DNA from cultured CD4+ T cells used the Oncomine TCR Beta short-read assay at the Johns Hopkins FTIC core. The QIAamp micro DNA kit was used to extract genomic DNA from the cultured CD4+ T cells. The Oncomine TCR Beta libraries from cultured CD4+ T cells were pooled using unique dual indexes and then sequenced on an Illumina iSeq 100. Per the source publication's procedure: Non-productive sequences were removed, and CDR3s that did not start with C, did not end with F or W, or were shorter than 7 amino acids were discarded. Antigen-specific clonotypes were identified using the MANAFEST web application through comparison of peptide-stimulated wells with reference and other culture wells. An FDR below 0.05, an odds ratio above 5, and a productive frequency above 0.1% in at least two of three replicate wells were required for clones to be considered positive. A clonotype counted as cross-reactive if it showed significant expansion both in the SARS-CoV-2 spike wells and in at least one common cold coronavirus spike condition. Using R version 3.6.1, CDR3 homology was evaluated through Levenshtein distances (stringdist) along with unrooted phylogenetic trees (ape). Starting from the raw public reads, TCRdb applied fastp trimming at Q25, assembled clones with MiXCR and retained in-frame beta chains. Each record represents a unique CDR3 protein, reported with the most common genes and DNA among its rows. The V and J calls reflect TCRdb's pipeline rather than the authors' work. This sample is represented by 7,500 to 9,000 distinct CDR3 sequences; nearly 20% of them were singletons. The ten largest account for approximately 21% of the sample.

The CDR3, from cysteine to phenylalanine, totals 20 residues. Only CDR3 DNA remains: 60 bases, in frame from the first base. Clipping removes 0 bases from V and 0 bases from J, with 14 as the unmatched junction base count. The germline V gene yields LGHNA for CDR1 and YNFKEQ for CDR2. This clonotype was sampled from a human donor who had recovered from COVID-19. The chain is made from TRBV4-2 and TRBJ2-7, with TRBD2 identical over 10 junction bases. This sample comprised CD4+ T cells from blood, cultured in vitro, obtained after SARS-CoV-2 vaccination. CDR3 protein: CASSQDLGLARFGSSYEQYF. The base sequence is TGTGCCAGCAGCCAAGATTTGGGACTAGCGCGTTTTGGGAGCTCCTACGAGCAGTACTTC.